This TCR beta chain was sequenced during a study of T cell responses to AZD1222 COVID-19 vaccine. Method: immunoSEQ multiplex PCR; TCRdb's copy keeps in-frame clones and lacks some. The table shows roughly 130,000 clones, with around 87% occurring only once. Germline CDR1 is SGHAT and CDR2 is FQNNGV. Trimming at V came to 4 bases and at J to 1 base, leaving 4 bases not matched to a gene. The CDR3 length is 16 residues. Study-level points and caveats: After two AZD1222 doses, spike-specific TCR breadth and depth rose versus day 0. The donor group comprised mostly white British people and more females; the analysis possibly underestimated clonal diversity.

Points on this clone: Its antigen is unidentified.

The rearrangement uses TRBV11-2 and TRBJ1-5; 10 nucleotides align to TRBD1. Sample: peripheral blood, taken on day 0 of AZD1222 vaccination. This receptor was taken from an adult in good health. In DNA form, the CDR3 reads TGTGCCAGCAGCTCTCAGGACAGGGGGAGCAATCAGCCCCAGCATTTT. Translated: CASSSQDRGSNQPQHF.